These 21 T cell receptor beta chains came from one sample sequenced in a study of identical twins. TCRdb re-derived calls from the 5' RACE reads in MiXCR, one entry per CDR3 protein. The table has a few hundred thousand distinct CDR3 sequences, 14% seen once; the top ten hold approximately 1%. The sample was also reused in another study, on yellow fever vaccine responses in identical twins.

What was sequenced was CD4+ T cells sorted from blood. Source of these receptors: a woman aged 18-35 years in good health.

Only a few counts were recorded for this clonotype. The V gene is TRBV7-2, the J gene TRBJ2-1; 9 bases align to TRBD1. Germline V lookup: CDR1 SGHTA, CDR2 FQGNSA. This CDR3 has 15 amino acids. After removal of 6 bases from V and 7 bases from J, the junction contained 10 bases not matched to a gene. CDR3 sequence reads: CASSWRGQGTNEQFF. The CDR3, as DNA: TGTGCCAGCAGTTGGCGAGGACAGGGGACTAATGAGCAGTTCTTC.

The chain couples TRBV11-2 to TRBJ2-2; a weak D match, TRBD1 (5 bases). The V end lost 1 base, the J end lost 6 bases, and 12 bases lay between the germline ends. CDR3 length: 15 residues. Germline CDR1 SGHAT, CDR2 FQNNGV. CDR3 loop: CASSLVAQGSGELFF. The CDR3 DNA follows: TGTGCCAGCAGCTTAGTTGCGCAGGGTTCCGGGGAGCTGTTTTTT.

This clonotype has a handful of counts. The chain employs TRBV19 and TRBJ2-1; TRBD1 might be the D (5 bases). Germline V gene sequence: CDR1 LNHDA, CDR2 SQIVND (reference sequence). The V end lost 6 bases, the J end lost 8 bases, and 17 bases lay between the germline ends. This CDR3 is 14 amino acids long. The chain's CDR3 is CASSPRQIVDEQFF. As DNA, the CDR3 is TGTGCCAGTAGCCCCAGACAGATCGTGGATGAGCAGTTCTTC.

This clonotype was picked up many times. J is TRBJ2-5 and V is TRBV29-1, with 8 positions matching TRBD1. This CDR3 comprises 14 residues. From germline, CDR1 is SQVTM and CDR2 ANQGSEA. J was trimmed by 7 bases and V by 7 bases; bases with no gene match: 14. The DNA for the CDR3 is TGCAGCGGGATGGAAGACAGGGGTCTCGGGACCCAGTACTTC. Translating gives CSGMEDRGLGTQYF.

Ten or more counts support this clonotype. The CDR3 nucleotides are TGCAGTGCCGAAAAGAGACTAGTTGCTACGCAGTATTTT. Encoded protein: CSAEKRLVATQYF. The chain joins TRBV20-1 to TRBJ2-3; the D gene is possibly TRBD2 (6 bases). V gave up 6 bases and J gave up 8 bases, with 18 bases separating them. Germline V CDR1 and CDR2: DFQATT, SNEGSKA (reference sequence). The CDR3 is 13 residues long.

The chain carries TRBV20-1 and TRBJ2-1, with D unclear. V lost 5 bases and J lost 5, with 7 bases in between. CDR1 is DFQATT, CDR2 SNEGSKA, per germline (reference sequence). This CDR3 has 11 amino acids. CDR3 amino acids: CSAGHHNEQFF. The CDR3 DNA is TGCAGTGCTGGGCACCACAATGAGCAGTTCTTC.

This clonotype was counted a few times. The V gene is TRBV7-9, the J gene TRBJ2-1; D unresolved. This CDR3 comprises 13 residues. Germline loops: CDR1 SEHNR, CDR2 FQNEAQ (reference sequence). V was pared by 0 bases and J by 11 bases, with 11 bases between. CDR3 DNA sequence: TGTGCCAGCAGCTTAGCAGGGCTAGAACAGCAGTTCTTC. It codes for CASSLAGLEQQFF.

The rearrangement joins TRBV28 to TRBJ1-6, with D possibly TRBD1 on 5 matching bases. The CDR3 totals 14 residues. Trimming removed 7 bases from V and 9 bases from J, with 16 bases in between. The germline CDR1 and CDR2 sequences are MDHEN and SYDVKM. The CDR3 spells CASIHAGAGSPLHF. Here the CDR3 DNA reads TGTGCCAGCATCCACGCCGGGGCCGGTTCACCCCTCCACTTT. The full variable domain, its missing parts supplied by reference TRBV28 and TRBJ1-6, is DVKVTQSSRYLVKRTGEKVFLECVQDMDHENMFWYRQDPGLGLRLIYFSYDVKMKEKGDIPEGYSVSREKKERFSLILESASTNQTSMYLCASIHAGAGSPLHFGNGTRLTVT.

This clonotype has ten or more counts. The chain links TRBV12-3 or TRBV12-4 to TRBJ1-1; weak D call: TRBD1 (5 bases). The CDR3 contains 12 residues. V was trimmed by 6 bases and J by 11 bases, leaving 16 bases between them. DNA for the CDR3: TGTGCCAGCAGCCAGGGACCGCGCGCGGCTTTCTTT. Encoded protein: CASSQGPRAAFF.

The chain recombines TRBV29-1 with TRBJ2-3; tentatively, D is TRBD2 (6 bases). Germline V gene lookup returns CDR1 SQVTM and CDR2 ANQGSEA. V lost 6 bases, J lost 2 bases, and 18 bases lay in between. The CDR3 is 15 residues long. Here the CDR3 reads CSVTERRGHTDTQYF. The CDR3 DNA reads as TGCAGCGTCACGGAGCGGCGGGGCCACACAGATACGCAGTATTTT.

This clonotype was seen a few times. The chain has TRBV3-1 and TRBJ2-2, with a weak D call TRBD1 (6 bases). V was clipped by 1 base and J by 9 bases, with 15 bases between them. The germline gives CDR1 LGHDT, CDR2 YNNKEL (reference sequence). This CDR3 has 15 amino acids. The CDR3 nucleotides read TGTGCCAGCAGCCAAGTGGCAGGGGCTGACCGGGAGCTGTTTTTT. Its protein is CASSQVAGADRELFF. The full variable domain, rest sourced from reference TRBV3-1 and TRBJ2-2, is DTAVSQTPKYLVTQMGNDKSIKCEQNLGHDTMYWYKQDSKKFLKIMFSYNNKELIINETVPNRFSPKSPDKAHLNLHINSLELGDSAVYFCASSQVAGADRELFFGEGSRLTVL.

The chain employs TRBV20-1 and TRBJ2-3; TRBD2 matches 7 bases. This CDR3 is built from 14 residues. Germline assignment: CDR1 DFQATT and CDR2 SNEGSKA (reference sequence). With V trimmed by 7 bases and J by 1 base, 8 bases remained unmatched. In nucleotides, the CDR3 is TGCAGTGACCTAGAGAGCGGGGGCACAGATACGCAGTATTTT. It specifies CSDLESGGTDTQYF.

This clonotype has only one observation. A read error may account for a junction end that differs from germline. The chain recombines TRBV29-1 with TRBJ2-1, with a tentative D call TRBD2 (7 bases). The CDR3 totals 12 residues. CDR1 and CDR2 (germline): SQVTM, ANQGSEA. The CDR3 here is CSVERVSAGAVF. CDR3 nucleotide sequence: TGCAGCGTTGAGAGGGTCTCGGCGGGGGCAGTCTTC.

V is TRBV2 and J is TRBJ2-5, with TRBD1 identical over 9 bases. This CDR3 has 14 amino acids. V dropped 5 bases and J dropped 5; count of bases not matched to a gene: 6. Germline lookup yields CDR1 SNHLY and CDR2 FYNNEI. The CDR3 here is CASSWDRAEETQYF. The DNA for the CDR3 is TGTGCCAGCAGTTGGGACAGGGCAGAGGAGACCCAGTACTTC.

This clonotype occurred many times. V gene TRBV5-1 combines with J gene TRBJ2-4; D call uncertain. Germline V gives CDR1 SGHRS, CDR2 YFSETQ. The CDR3 loop spans 13 amino acids. The V end lost 2 bases, the J end lost 8 bases, and 11 bases lay between the germline ends. The CDR3 reads CASSLSWKDIQYF. In nucleotides, the CDR3 is TGCGCCAGCAGCTTATCTTGGAAGGACATTCAGTACTTC.

The chain couples TRBV24-1 to TRBJ2-5, with TRBD2 matching 14 bases. The CDR3 extends over 17 amino acids. Germline V CDR1 and CDR2: KGHDR, SFDVKD. The V gene end was trimmed by 2 bases and the J gene end by 5 bases; junction bases not matched to a gene: 6. The CDR3 DNA follows: TGTGCCACCAGTGATTGGGGGACTAGCGGGAGCGGGGAGACCCAGTACTTC. Amino acids: CATSDWGTSGSGETQYF.

This chain links TRBV3-1 with TRBJ2-2; a weak D match, TRBD2 (5 bases). Trimming took 4 bases from V and 4 from J, leaving 13 bases between them. The CDR3 runs 15 residues. Germline V CDR1 and CDR2: LGHDT, YNNKEL (reference sequence). The CDR3 loop reads CASSPRGAFTGELFF. In DNA form, the CDR3 reads TGTGCCAGCAGCCCCCGGGGAGCCTTCACCGGGGAGCTGTTTTTT.

The chain recombines TRBV7-8 with TRBJ2-2; 8 nucleotides align to TRBD2. Trimming removed 2 bases from V and 1 base from J; junction bases left unmatched: 6. The CDR3 is 17 amino acids. Germline CDR1 is SGHVS and CDR2 is FQNEAQ. CDR3 nucleotides: TGTGCCAGCAGCTTACTAGCGGGCCTCTTGAACACCGGGGAGCTGTTTTTT. Protein sequence: CASSLLAGLLNTGELFF.

This clonotype appeared many times. The chain uses TRBV25-1 and TRBJ1-2, with 8 bases matching TRBD1. This CDR3 region has 17 residues. Germline V lookup: CDR1 MGHDK, CDR2 SYGVNS. Trimming cost V 2 bases and J 1 base; bases outside gene matches: 9. CDR3 nucleotide sequence: TGTGCCAGCAGTGAACTTCGAGGGACAGGAGTTAACTATGGCTACACCTTC. Translating gives CASSELRGTGVNYGYTF.

This clonotype was detected ten times or more. The V call is TRBV12-3 or TRBV12-4, the J call TRBJ2-2; no clear D. V was trimmed by 3 bases and J by 1 base, leaving 12 bases between them. This CDR3 comprises 16 residues. CDR3: CASSFFGQKNTGELFF. In DNA, the CDR3 is TGTGCCAGCAGTTTTTTTGGTCAGAAGAACACCGGGGAGCTGTTTTTT.

The rearrangement links TRBV24-1 to TRBJ2-3; D possibly corresponds to TRBD1 (5 bases). V was trimmed by 9 bases and J by 5 bases, leaving 8 bases between them. The germline V gene has CDR1 KGHDR and CDR2 SFDVKD. The CDR3 loop spans 11 amino acids. CDR3 loop: CATQGGDTQYF. CDR3 in DNA: TGTGCCACCCAGGGTGGAGATACGCAGTATTTT.